This passage covers 28 T cell receptor beta chains from one sample sequenced in a study of T-cell reconstitution after alpha-beta-depleted transplantation in children. The authors prepared the TCRbeta library with unique molecular identifiers. TCRdb re-called the PCR reads through MiXCR, storing one row per CDR3 protein. This table has hundreds of thousands of distinct CDR3 sequences, 13% appearing once. Here the sequenced sample was PBMCs, mostly from graft donor cells, taken 360 days after TCRalphabeta/CD19-depleted stem cell transplant. These receptors were taken from a male patient under 18 who had a stem cell transplant for acute myeloid leukemia, so the T cells may come from the graft donor.

This clonotype was observed a handful of times. The rearrangement links TRBV20-1 to TRBJ2-7, with a tentative D call TRBD1 (6 bases). The CDR3 extends over 13 amino acids. Germline values: CDR1 DFQATT, CDR2 SNEGSKA (reference sequence). CDR3 nucleotides: TGCAGGTCCAACCGGGACAATTCCTACGAGCAGTACTTC. This encodes CRSNRDNSYEQYF.

Only a few counts were recorded for this clonotype. The chain joins TRBV20-1 to TRBJ2-7; 7 bases align to TRBD2. With V trimmed by 6 bases and J by 4 bases, 12 bases remained unmatched. Germline CDR1 and CDR2: DFQATT and SNEGSKA (reference sequence). This CDR3 contains 14 residues. CDR3 region: CSASGPSGEYEQYF. The CDR3 nucleotides read TGCAGTGCCTCAGGTCCTAGCGGTGAGTACGAGCAGTACTTC.

This clonotype has more than one count but fewer than ten. This chain joins TRBV7-3 and TRBJ2-1, with TRBD2 as a possible D gene (5 bases). Germline CDR1 SGHTA, CDR2 FQGTGA. The CDR3 extends over 14 amino acids. V dropped 6 bases and J dropped 7 bases, with 16 bases sitting between them. DNA of the CDR3: TGTGCCAGCAGGTCTAGCAACTGGGGTAATGAGCAGTTCTTC. Its protein product is CASRSSNWGNEQFF.

This clonotype was seen repeatedly, ten times or more. This chain links TRBV9 with TRBJ2-2, with D perhaps matching TRBD2 (5 bases). Per the germline V gene, CDR1 is SGDLS and CDR2 is YYNGEE. The CDR3 has 13 residues. The germline V and J ends were trimmed by 0 bases and 8 bases, with 8 bases remaining between them. This CDR3 is CASSVATGGELFF. The CDR3 coding sequence is TGTGCCAGCAGCGTAGCTACGGGAGGGGAGCTGTTTTTT.

In this sample, this clonotype turned up a few times. The J gene is TRBJ2-5, the V gene TRBV5-1; TRBD1 is a possible D gene (6 bases). Germline V CDR1 and CDR2: SGHRS, YFSETQ. This CDR3 has 15 residues. V lost 7 bases, J lost 3 bases, and 19 bases lay in between. As DNA, the CDR3 is TGCGCCAGCGTTACAGGGTCGGGGCTAAAAGAGACCCAGTACTTC. Translated: CASVTGSGLKETQYF.

This clonotype was detected a few times. This chain joins TRBV29-1 and TRBJ2-5; 8 bases fit TRBD2. Germline CDR1 SQVTM, CDR2 ANQGSEA. The ends lost 5 bases at V and 0 bases at J; junction bases unmatched: 5. The CDR3 extends over 14 amino acids. The CDR3 nucleotides are TGCAGCGTTTTGGGCGGGGGGTACCAAGAGACCCAGTACTTC. Its translation is CSVLGGGYQETQYF.

This clonotype was picked up a small number of times. V gene TRBV5-1 combines with J gene TRBJ2-2, with 9 bases matching TRBD2. Germline CDR1 SGHRS, CDR2 YFSETQ. Trimming removed 1 base from V and 13 bases from J; junction bases left unmatched: 8. The CDR3 extends over 14 amino acids. CDR3 DNA: TGCGCCAGCAGCTTGTCTCTAGCGGGACCCGGGCTGTTTTTT. It codes for CASSLSLAGPGLFF.

This clonotype appeared a few times. The genes are TRBV7-9 and TRBJ2-1; D uncertain. The V gene lost 3 bases and the J gene lost 2 bases, with 11 bases spanning the gap. Germline values: CDR1 SEHNR, CDR2 FQNEAQ (reference sequence). The CDR3 is made up of 15 amino acids. This chain's CDR3 is CASSFWRRAYNEQFF. DNA of the CDR3: TGTGCCAGCAGCTTTTGGAGACGGGCCTACAATGAGCAGTTCTTC.

This clonotype was seen a few times. The gene calls are TRBV5-1 and TRBJ2-7; D tentatively reads TRBD1 or TRBD2 (5 bases each). V dropped 3 bases and J dropped 5 bases, with 18 bases sitting between them. The length of the CDR3 is 15 residues. In germline, CDR1 is SGHRS, CDR2 YFSETQ. CDR3 sequence (DNA): TGCGCCAGCAGCTCCTTTTCGGGACCCCCGCACGAGCAGTACTTC. This sequence encodes CASSSFSGPPHEQYF.

This clonotype occurred many times. The rearrangement links TRBV7-2 to TRBJ2-1; D is uncertain. Germline-derived CDR1 and CDR2 are SGHTA and FQGNSA. The germline V and J ends were trimmed by 1 base and 5 bases, with 9 bases remaining between them. The CDR3 covers 14 residues. CDR3 sequence reads: CASSLVGRDNEQFF. The CDR3 DNA reads TGTGCCAGCAGCTTAGTCGGAAGGGACAATGAGCAGTTCTTC.

This clonotype was seen ten or more times. V gene TRBV7-9 combines with J gene TRBJ2-1; possibly TRBD1 for D (6 bases). V lost 7 bases and J lost 0, with 13 bases in between. This CDR3 is 15 amino acids long. Germline assignment: CDR1 SEHNR and CDR2 FQNEAQ (reference sequence). The CDR3 DNA sequence: TGTGCCAGCAATTATGAGGGGGTCTCCTACAATGAGCAGTTCTTC. Translating it yields CASNYEGVSYNEQFF.

A remark on this clonotype: It may be a read error: a sequence one base away is much more abundant. The conserved closing phenylalanine or tryptophan is absent in this CDR3, likely reflecting a read error. The genes are TRBV20-1 and TRBJ2-1; D possibly corresponds to TRBD1 (6 bases). The CDR3 has 13 amino acids. Trimming stripped 1 base from V and 8 bases from J, with 12 bases between. Germline V gene sequence: CDR1 DFQATT, CDR2 SNEGSKA (reference sequence). The CDR3 spells CSARGSRGDEQFY. In nucleotides, the CDR3 is TGCAGTGCTAGAGGGTCCAGGGGCGATGAGCAGTTCTAC.

This chain uses TRBV9 with TRBJ1-6, with TRBD1 as a possible D gene (5 bases). CDR1 is SGDLS, CDR2 YYNGEE, per germline. V lost 0 bases and J lost 2, with 12 bases in between. The CDR3 has 17 amino acids. The CDR3 DNA reads TGTGCCAGCAGCGTAGAGGTTTCGGGGCCCTATAATTCACCCCTCCACTTT. Its translation: CASSVEVSGPYNSPLHF.

This sequence joins TRBV5-1 and TRBJ2-5; D is unresolved. V lost 0 bases and J lost 5, with 11 bases in between. This CDR3 comprises 14 residues. CDR1 and CDR2 (germline): SGHRS, YFSETQ. The CDR3 region has the DNA TGCGCCAGCAGCTTGGTGGTAGATCAGGAGACCCAGTACTTC. It encodes CASSLVVDQETQYF.

Written as DNA, the CDR3 is TGTGCCAGCAGAAAGGTATCGACTAGCGGGACTCGTGGGTACGATGAGCAGTTCTTC. This sequence encodes CASRKVSTSGTRGYDEQFF. This chain links TRBV21-1 with TRBJ2-1; the table's D gene call, TRBD2, was not cross checked with the DNA. TRBV21-1 is shown as a pseudogene. This CDR3 is 19 amino acids long.

The sample holds many counts of this clonotype. This rearrangement joins TRBV12-3 or TRBV12-4 to TRBJ1-1; the D is unclear. V gave up 2 bases and J gave up 1 base, with 11 bases separating them. The CDR3 totals 15 residues. The CDR3 reads CASSLFRAANTEAFF. Written as DNA, the CDR3 is TGTGCCAGCAGTTTATTTCGGGCAGCGAACACTGAAGCTTTCTTT.

The table lists this clonotype with many counts. The rearrangement joins TRBV20-1 to TRBJ2-7; 8 bases are shared with TRBD2. The germline V gene has CDR1 DFQATT and CDR2 SNEGSKA (reference sequence). The CDR3 is 14 residues long. With 6 bases clipped from V and 4 bases from J, the junction kept 11 bases outside the gene matches. DNA for the CDR3: TGCAGTGCCTGGGGAGCGGGAGCATATTACGAGCAGTACTTC. This codes for CSAWGAGAYYEQYF.

This chain connects TRBV27 to TRBJ2-7, with 8 bases lining up with TRBD2. V was pared by 1 base and J by 1 base, with 6 bases of the junction left unmatched. From germline, CDR1 is MNHEY and CDR2 SMNVEV (reference sequence). CDR3 length: 16 amino acids. The DNA for the CDR3 is TGTGCCAGCAGTTTATTCGTAACGGGAGGGTCCTACGAGCAGTACTTC. Its protein is CASSLFVTGGSYEQYF.

This clonotype has at least ten counts. CDR3 region: CASSNPPRPGAGDSGANVLTF. The CDR3 DNA reads as TGTGCCAGCAGCAATCCCCCGCGCCCGGGAGCGGGAGACTCTGGGGCCAACGTCCTGACTTTC. V usage is TRBV21-1 and J usage is TRBJ2-6; the table's D call of TRBD1 was not tested on the DNA. TRBV21-1 is reported as a pseudogene. The CDR3 is made up of 21 amino acids.

CDR3 bases: TGCGCCAGCAGCCAAGATCCGGCAGGGGGATCCTACGAGCAGTACTTC. As protein: CASSQDPAGGSYEQYF. The chain is built from TRBV4-3 and TRBJ2-7; TRBD1 matches at 7 bases. V shed 0 bases, J shed 1 base, and the junction held 6 bases outside the gene matches. Germline CDR1 reads LGHNA; CDR2 reads YSLEER. The CDR3 extends over 16 amino acids.

This clonotype showed up just a few times. The chain employs TRBV7-2 and TRBJ2-3; TRBD2 matches 8 bases. Losses at the gene ends were 0 bases for V and 0 bases for J; bases not matched to a gene: 5. CDR1 and CDR2 (germline): SGHTA, FQGNSA. This CDR3 has 17 amino acids. In DNA, the CDR3 is TGTGCCAGCAGCTTAGCTTCTGCGGGAGGCAGCACAGATACGCAGTATTTT. Its translation is CASSLASAGGSTDTQYF.

The table lists this clonotype with many counts. The V gene is TRBV11-2, the J gene TRBJ2-1; D is perhaps TRBD2 (5 bases). Germline lookup yields CDR1 SGHAT and CDR2 FQNNGV. Trimming took off 3 bases at V and 7 bases at J, with 13 bases between the two ends. The CDR3 length is 14 residues. In DNA, the CDR3 is TGTGCCAGCAGCTTTTCGGGGTATCGGAATGAGCAGTTCTTC. It is translated as CASSFSGYRNEQFF.

This clonotype was counted between two and nine times. The chain carries TRBV4-2 and TRBJ2-7, with D perhaps assigned TRBD1 or TRBD2 (5 bases each). Germline V gene data show CDR1 as LGHNA and CDR2 as YNFKEQ. The V end was cut by 0 bases, the J end by 2 bases, with 14 bases between. This CDR3 spans 16 amino acids. The CDR3 DNA follows: TGTGCCAGCAGCCAAGATAGAGGGACGCGAGCCTACGAGCAGTACTTC. As protein: CASSQDRGTRAYEQYF.

The chain employs TRBV6-5 and TRBJ2-7; TRBD2 is a possible D gene (5 bases). Germline-derived CDR1 and CDR2 are MNHEY and SVGAGI. V lost 8 bases and J lost 1, with 15 bases in between. This CDR3 is 14 amino acids long. This CDR3 reads CASRTLLSSYEQYF. The CDR3 nucleotides are TGTGCCAGCCGGACTCTGCTTTCTTCCTACGAGCAGTACTTC.

This clonotype has ten or more counts. The chain has TRBV29-1 and TRBJ2-3; D possibly corresponds to TRBD2 (6 bases). Germline V gives CDR1 SQVTM, CDR2 ANQGSEA. This CDR3 has 13 residues. With 4 bases removed from V and 8 bases from J, the gap between germline ends came to 16 bases. CDR3: CSVGGLVLTTQYF. The CDR3 DNA reads as TGCAGCGTTGGGGGACTTGTACTTACTACGCAGTATTTT.

This clonotype was detected ten times or more. V and J are TRBV28 and TRBJ2-1; TRBD2 matches at 9 bases. This CDR3 comprises 13 residues. Per germline, CDR1 MDHEN and CDR2 SYDVKM. The V segment lost 9 bases and the J segment 5 bases; nucleotides outside the gene matches: 5. CDR3 sequence (DNA): TGTGCCAGTCGAGCGGGAGGCGACAATGAGCAGTTCTTC. It specifies CASRAGGDNEQFF. Using reference TRBV28 and TRBJ2-1 for the parts outside the CDR3, the full variable domain is DVKVTQSSRYLVKRTGEKVFLECVQDMDHENMFWYRQDPGLGLRLIYFSYDVKMKEKGDIPEGYSVSREKKERFSLILESASTNQTSMYLCASRAGGDNEQFFGPGTRLTVL.

This clonotype occurred a few times. The chain is built from TRBV19 and TRBJ2-2; 12 bases are shared with TRBD2. Germline-derived CDR1 and CDR2 are LNHDA and SQIVND (reference sequence). There are 18 residues in the CDR3. V dropped 2 bases and J dropped 2; count of bases not matched to a gene: 6. CDR3 DNA sequence: TGTGCCAGTAGTATACCCCACGGACTAGCGGGAAACACCGGGGAGCTGTTTTTT. Translation gives CASSIPHGLAGNTGELFF. The variable domain in full, with the rest retrieved from reference TRBV19 and TRBJ2-2, is DGGITQSPKYLFRKEGQNVTLSCEQNLNHDAMYWYRQDPGQGLRLIYYSQIVNDFQKGDIAEGYSVSREKKESFPLTVTSAQKNPTAFYLCASSIPHGLAGNTGELFFGEGSRLTVL.

V is TRBV20-1 and J is TRBJ2-4; D uncertain. Germline V gene lookup returns CDR1 DFQATT and CDR2 SNEGSKA (reference sequence). Trimming pared 6 bases from V and 3 bases from J, leaving 12 bases between. The CDR3 contains 13 residues. The CDR3 DNA sequence: TGCAGTGCCGCCTCGGGCAACAAAAACATTCAGTACTTC. Protein product: CSAASGNKNIQYF.